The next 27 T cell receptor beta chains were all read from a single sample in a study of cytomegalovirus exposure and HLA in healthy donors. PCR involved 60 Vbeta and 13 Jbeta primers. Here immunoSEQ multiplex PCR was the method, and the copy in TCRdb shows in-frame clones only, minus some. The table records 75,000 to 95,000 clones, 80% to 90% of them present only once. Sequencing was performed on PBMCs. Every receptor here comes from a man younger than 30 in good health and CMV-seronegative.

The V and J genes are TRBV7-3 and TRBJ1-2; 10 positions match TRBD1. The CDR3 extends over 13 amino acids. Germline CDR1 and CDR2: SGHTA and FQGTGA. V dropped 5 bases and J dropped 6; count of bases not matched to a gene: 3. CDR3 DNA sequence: TGTGCCAGCAGCCAGGGACAGGGGCATGGCTACACCTTC. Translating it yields CASSQGQGHGYTF. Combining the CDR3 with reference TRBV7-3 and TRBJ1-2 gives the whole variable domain GAGVSQTPSNKVTEKGKYVELRCDPISGHTALYWYRQSLGQGPEFLIYFQGTGAADDSGLPNDRFFAVRPEGSVSTLKIQRTERGDSAVYLCASSQGQGHGYTFGSGTRLTVV.

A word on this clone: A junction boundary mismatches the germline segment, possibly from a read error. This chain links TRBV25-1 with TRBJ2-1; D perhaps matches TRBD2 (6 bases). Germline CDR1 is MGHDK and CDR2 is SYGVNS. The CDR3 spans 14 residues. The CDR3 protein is CASSGGLSFNEQFF. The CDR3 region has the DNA TGTGCCAGCAGTGGCGGACTATCCTTCAATGAGCAGTTCTTC. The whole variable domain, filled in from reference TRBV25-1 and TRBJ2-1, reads EADIYQTPRYLVIGTGKKITLECSQTMGHDKMYWYQQDPGMELHLIHYSYGVNSTEKGDLSSESTVSRIRTEHFPLTLESARPSHTSQYLCASSGGLSFNEQFFGPGTRLTVL.

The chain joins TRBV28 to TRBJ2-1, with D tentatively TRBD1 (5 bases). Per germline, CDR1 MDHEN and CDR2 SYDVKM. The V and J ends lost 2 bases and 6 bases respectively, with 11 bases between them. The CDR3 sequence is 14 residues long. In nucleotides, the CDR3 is TGTGCCAGCAGTTTAGGTCCCAGGGCCAATGAGCAGTTCTTC. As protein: CASSLGPRANEQFF.

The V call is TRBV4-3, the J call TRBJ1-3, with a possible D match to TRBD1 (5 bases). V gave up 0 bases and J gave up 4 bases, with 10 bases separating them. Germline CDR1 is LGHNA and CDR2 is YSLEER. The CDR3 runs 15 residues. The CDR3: CASSQDQGSGNTIYF. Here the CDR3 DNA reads TGCGCCAGCAGCCAAGATCAGGGATCCGGAAACACCATATATTTT.

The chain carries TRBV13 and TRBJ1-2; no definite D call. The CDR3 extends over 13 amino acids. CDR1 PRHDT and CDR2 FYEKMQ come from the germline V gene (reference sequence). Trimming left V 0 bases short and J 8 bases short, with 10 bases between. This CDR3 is CASSLGVRGGYTF. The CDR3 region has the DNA TGTGCCAGCAGCTTAGGGGTCCGGGGAGGCTACACCTTC.

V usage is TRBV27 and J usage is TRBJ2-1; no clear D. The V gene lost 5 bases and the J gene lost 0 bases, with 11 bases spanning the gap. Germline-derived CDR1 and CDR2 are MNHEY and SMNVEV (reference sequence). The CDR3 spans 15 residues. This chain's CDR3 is CASSPRVSSYNEQFF. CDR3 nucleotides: TGTGCCAGCAGTCCCCGGGTCAGCTCCTACAATGAGCAGTTCTTC.

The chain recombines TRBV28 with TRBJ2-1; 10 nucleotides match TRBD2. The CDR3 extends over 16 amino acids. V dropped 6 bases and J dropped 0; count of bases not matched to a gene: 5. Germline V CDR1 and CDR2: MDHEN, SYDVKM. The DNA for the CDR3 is TGTGCCAGCAGCCCAGCGGGGGGGAGCTCCTACAATGAGCAGTTCTTC. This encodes CASSPAGGSSYNEQFF.

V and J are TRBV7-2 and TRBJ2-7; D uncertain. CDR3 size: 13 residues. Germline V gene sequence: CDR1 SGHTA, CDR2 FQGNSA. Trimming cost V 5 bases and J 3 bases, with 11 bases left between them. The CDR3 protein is CASSSLNSYEQYF. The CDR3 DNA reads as TGTGCCAGCAGCAGCCTTAACAGCTACGAGCAGTACTTC.

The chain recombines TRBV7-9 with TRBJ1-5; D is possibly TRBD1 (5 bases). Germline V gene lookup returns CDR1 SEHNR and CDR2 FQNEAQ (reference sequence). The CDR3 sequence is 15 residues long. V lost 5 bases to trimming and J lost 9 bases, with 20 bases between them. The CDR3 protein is CASSGEEGRGSPQHF. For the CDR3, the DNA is TGTGCCAGCAGCGGCGAGGAGGGGAGGGGATCGCCCCAGCATTTT.

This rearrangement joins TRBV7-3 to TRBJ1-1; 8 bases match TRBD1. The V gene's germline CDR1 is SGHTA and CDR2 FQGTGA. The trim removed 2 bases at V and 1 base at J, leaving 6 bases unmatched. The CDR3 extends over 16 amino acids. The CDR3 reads CASSLARQGPNTEAFF. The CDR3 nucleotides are TGTGCCAGCAGCTTAGCCAGACAGGGGCCGAACACTGAAGCTTTCTTT.

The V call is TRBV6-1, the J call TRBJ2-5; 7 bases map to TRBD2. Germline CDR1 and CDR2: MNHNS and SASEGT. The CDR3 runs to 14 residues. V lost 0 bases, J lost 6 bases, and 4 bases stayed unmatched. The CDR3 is CASSEAGGVQTQYF. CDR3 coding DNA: TGTGCCAGCAGTGAAGCGGGGGGGGTACAGACCCAGTACTTC.

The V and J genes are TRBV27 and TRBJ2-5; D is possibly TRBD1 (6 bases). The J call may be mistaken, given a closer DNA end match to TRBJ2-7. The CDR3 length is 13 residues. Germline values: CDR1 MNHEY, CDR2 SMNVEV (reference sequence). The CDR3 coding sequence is TGTGCCAGCAGCGAGGGGGTTCGCCACGAGCAGTACTTC. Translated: CASSEGVRHEQYF.

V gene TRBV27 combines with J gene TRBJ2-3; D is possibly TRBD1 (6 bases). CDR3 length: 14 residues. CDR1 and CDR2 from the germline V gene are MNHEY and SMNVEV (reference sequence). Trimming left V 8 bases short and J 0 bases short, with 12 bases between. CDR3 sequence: CASQGRPSTDTQYF. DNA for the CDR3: TGTGCCAGCCAGGGGCGACCTAGCACAGATACGCAGTATTTT.

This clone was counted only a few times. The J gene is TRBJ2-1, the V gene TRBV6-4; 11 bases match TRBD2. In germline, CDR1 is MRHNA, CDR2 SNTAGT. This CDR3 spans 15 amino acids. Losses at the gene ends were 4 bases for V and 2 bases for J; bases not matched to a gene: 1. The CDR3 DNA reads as TGTGCCAGCAGTGCGACTAGCGGGGCCTACAATGAGCAGTTCTTC. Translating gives CASSATSGAYNEQFF.

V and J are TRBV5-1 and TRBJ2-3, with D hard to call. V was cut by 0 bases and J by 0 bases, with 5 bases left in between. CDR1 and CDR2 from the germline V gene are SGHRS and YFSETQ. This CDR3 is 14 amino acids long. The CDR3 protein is CASSLASSTDTQYF. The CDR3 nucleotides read TGCGCCAGCAGCTTGGCGAGCAGCACAGATACGCAGTATTTT.

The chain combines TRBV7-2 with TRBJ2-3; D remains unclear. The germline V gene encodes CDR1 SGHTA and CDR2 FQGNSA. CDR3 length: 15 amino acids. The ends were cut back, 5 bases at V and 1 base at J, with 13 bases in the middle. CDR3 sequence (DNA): TGTGCCAGCAGCCCCTTTCCACGGGGCACAGATACGCAGTATTTT. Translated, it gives CASSPFPRGTDTQYF.

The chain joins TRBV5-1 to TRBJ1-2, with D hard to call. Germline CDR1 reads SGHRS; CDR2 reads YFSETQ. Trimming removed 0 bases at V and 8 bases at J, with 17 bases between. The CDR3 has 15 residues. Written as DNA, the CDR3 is TGCGCCAGCAGCTTGGACCTTCCCCACGGGGAGGGCTACACCTTC. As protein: CASSLDLPHGEGYTF.

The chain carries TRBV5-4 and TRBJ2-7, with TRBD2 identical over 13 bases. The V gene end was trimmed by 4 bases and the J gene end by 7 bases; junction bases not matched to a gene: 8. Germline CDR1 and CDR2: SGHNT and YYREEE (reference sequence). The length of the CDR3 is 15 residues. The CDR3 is CASSGGLAGVREQYF. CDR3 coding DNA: TGTGCCAGCAGCGGAGGACTAGCGGGGGTCCGGGAGCAGTACTTC.

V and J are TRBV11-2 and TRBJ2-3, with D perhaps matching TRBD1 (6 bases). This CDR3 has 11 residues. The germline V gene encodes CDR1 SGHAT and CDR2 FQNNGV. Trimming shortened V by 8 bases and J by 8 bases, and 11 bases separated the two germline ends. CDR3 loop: CASRAGATQYF. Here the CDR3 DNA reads TGTGCCAGCCGGGCAGGGGCTACGCAGTATTTT.

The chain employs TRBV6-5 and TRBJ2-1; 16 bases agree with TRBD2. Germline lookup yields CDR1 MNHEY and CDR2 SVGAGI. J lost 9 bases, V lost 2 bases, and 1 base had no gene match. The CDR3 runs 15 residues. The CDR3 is CASSYGTSGRGEQFF. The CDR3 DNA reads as TGTGCCAGCAGTTACGGGACTAGCGGGAGGGGTGAGCAGTTCTTC.

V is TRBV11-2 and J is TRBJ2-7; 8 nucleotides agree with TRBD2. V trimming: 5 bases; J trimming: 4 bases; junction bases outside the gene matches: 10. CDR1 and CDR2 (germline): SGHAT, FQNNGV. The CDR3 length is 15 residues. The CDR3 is CASSLINSGEYEQYF. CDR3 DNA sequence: TGTGCCAGCAGCCTGATAAATAGCGGGGAATACGAGCAGTACTTC.

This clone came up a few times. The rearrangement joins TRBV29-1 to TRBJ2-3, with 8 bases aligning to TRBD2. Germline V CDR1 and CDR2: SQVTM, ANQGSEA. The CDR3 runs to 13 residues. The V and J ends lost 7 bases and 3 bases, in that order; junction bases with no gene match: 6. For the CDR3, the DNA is TGCAGCGGGAGCGGGAGCGGGACAGATACGCAGTATTTT. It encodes CSGSGSGTDTQYF.

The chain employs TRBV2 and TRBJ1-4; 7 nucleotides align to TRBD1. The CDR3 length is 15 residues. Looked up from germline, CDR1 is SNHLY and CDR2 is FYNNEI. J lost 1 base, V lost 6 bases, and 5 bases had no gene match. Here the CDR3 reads CASSPRTGTNEKLFF. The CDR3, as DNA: TGTGCCAGCAGCCCCAGGACAGGAACTAATGAAAAACTGTTTTTT.

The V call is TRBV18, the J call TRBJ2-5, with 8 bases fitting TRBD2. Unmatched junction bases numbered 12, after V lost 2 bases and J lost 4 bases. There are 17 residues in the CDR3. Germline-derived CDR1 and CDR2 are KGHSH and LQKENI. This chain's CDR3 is CASSPGLALAVVETQYF. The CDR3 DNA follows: TGTGCCAGCTCACCAGGGCTTGCACTAGCGGTAGTAGAGACCCAGTACTTC.

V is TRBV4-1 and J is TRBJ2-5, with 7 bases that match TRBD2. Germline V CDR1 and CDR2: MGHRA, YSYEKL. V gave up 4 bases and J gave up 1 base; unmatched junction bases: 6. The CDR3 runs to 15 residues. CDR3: CASSRILAFQETQYF. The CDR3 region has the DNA TGCGCCAGCAGCCGTATACTAGCGTTCCAAGAGACCCAGTACTTC.

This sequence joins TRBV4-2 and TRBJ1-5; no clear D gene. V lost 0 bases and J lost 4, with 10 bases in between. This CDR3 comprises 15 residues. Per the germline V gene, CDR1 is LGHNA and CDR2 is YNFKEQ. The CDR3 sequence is CASSQDWQANQPQHF. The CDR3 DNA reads TGTGCCAGCAGCCAAGATTGGCAGGCAAATCAGCCCCAGCATTTT.

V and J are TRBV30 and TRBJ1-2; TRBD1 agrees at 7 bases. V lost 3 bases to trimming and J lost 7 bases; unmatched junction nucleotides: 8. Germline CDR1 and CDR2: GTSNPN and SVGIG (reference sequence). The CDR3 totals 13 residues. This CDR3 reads CAWRETGESGYTF. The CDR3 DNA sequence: TGTGCCTGGAGGGAAACAGGGGAAAGTGGCTACACCTTC.